This T cell receptor beta chain was recovered during a study of blood T cell repertoires in COVID-19. On the study more broadly: The samples span acute and convalescent COVID-19 from the United States, Italy and Spain.

The length of the CDR3 is 16 residues. Germline lookup yields CDR1 SGHAT and CDR2 FQNNGV. Trimming left V 4 bases short and J 0 bases short, with 14 bases between. As originally analysed: Reference gene primer amplification in the assay estimated nucleated cell counts. Profiling relied on immunoSEQ multiplex PCR, and the TCRdb table lists in-frame clones only, not all of them. V and J calls and clone size follow that table, whereas D and trimming were derived from the DNA. The repertoire consists of tens of thousands of clones, with around 87% occurring once and the leading ten covering less than 2.5%. A Seattle source enrolled patients during active infection and followed them longitudinally.

This chain uses TRBV11-2 with TRBJ2-3; perhaps TRBD1 as D (6 bases). Sequencing used peripheral blood. This TCR came from a woman older than 75 with COVID-19, enrolled during active disease. In DNA form, the CDR3 reads TGTGCCAGCAGCTCGATCGGGACAACTAGCACAGATACGCAGTATTTT. This sequence encodes CASSSIGTTSTDTQYF.